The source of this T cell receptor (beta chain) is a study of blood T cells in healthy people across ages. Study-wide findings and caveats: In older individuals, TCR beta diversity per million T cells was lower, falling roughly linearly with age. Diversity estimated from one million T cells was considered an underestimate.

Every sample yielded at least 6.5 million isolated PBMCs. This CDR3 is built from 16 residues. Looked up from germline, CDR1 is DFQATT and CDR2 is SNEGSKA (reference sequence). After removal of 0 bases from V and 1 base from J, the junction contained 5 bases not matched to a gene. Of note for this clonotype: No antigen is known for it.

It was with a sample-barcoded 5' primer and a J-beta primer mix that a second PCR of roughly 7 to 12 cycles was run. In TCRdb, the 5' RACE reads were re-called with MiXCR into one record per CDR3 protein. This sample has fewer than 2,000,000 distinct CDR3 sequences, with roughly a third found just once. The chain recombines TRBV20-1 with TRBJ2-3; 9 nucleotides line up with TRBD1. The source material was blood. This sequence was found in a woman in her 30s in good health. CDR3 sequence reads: CSARDYRGLGTDTQYF. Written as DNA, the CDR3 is TGCAGTGCTAGAGATTACAGGGGGCTTGGCACAGATACGCAGTATTTT.